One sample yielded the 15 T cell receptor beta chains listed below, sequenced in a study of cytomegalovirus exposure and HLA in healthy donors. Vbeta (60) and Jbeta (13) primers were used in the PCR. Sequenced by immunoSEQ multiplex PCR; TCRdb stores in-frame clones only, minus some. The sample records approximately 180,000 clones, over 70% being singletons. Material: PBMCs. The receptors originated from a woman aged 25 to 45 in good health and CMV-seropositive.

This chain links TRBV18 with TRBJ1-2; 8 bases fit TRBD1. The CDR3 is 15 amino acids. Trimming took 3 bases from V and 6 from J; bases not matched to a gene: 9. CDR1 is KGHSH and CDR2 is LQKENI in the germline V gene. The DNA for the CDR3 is TGTGCCAGCTCACCCATAACCGGGACAGGTGATGGCTACACCTTC. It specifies CASSPITGTGDGYTF.

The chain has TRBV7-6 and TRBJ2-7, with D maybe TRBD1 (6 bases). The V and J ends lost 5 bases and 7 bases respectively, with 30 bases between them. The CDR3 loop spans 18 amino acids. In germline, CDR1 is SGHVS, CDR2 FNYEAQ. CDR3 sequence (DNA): TGTGCCAGCAGCCCCGCTCGTTTCGGGGACAATAGGGCGAAGGAGCAGTACTTC. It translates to CASSPARFGDNRAKEQYF.

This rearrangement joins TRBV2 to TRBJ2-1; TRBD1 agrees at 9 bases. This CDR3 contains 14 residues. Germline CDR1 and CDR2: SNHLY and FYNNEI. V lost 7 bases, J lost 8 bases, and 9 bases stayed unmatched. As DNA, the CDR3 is TGTGCCAGCATGAACAGGGGGCGAAGGCATGAGCAGTTCTTC. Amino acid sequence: CASMNRGRRHEQFF.

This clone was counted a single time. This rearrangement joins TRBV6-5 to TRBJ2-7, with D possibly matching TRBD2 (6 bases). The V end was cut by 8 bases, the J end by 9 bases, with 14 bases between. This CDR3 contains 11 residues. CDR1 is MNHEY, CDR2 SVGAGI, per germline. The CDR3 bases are TGTGCCAGCCGGGAGCTTTCTAGGCAGTACTTC. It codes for CASRELSRQYF.

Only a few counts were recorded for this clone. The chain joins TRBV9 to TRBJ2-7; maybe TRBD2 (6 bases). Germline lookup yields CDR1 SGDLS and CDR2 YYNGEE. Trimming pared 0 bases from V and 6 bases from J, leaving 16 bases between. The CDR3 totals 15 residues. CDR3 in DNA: TGTGCCAGCAGCGTAGCTGTGGAGACTAGGGCCGAGCAGTACTTC. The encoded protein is CASSVAVETRAEQYF. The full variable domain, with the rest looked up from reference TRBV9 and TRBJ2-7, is DSGVTQTPKHLITATGQRVTLRCSPRSGDLSVYWYQQSLDQGLQFLIQYYNGEERAKGNILERFSAQQFPDLHSELNLSSLELGDSALYFCASSVAVETRAEQYFGPGTRLTVT.

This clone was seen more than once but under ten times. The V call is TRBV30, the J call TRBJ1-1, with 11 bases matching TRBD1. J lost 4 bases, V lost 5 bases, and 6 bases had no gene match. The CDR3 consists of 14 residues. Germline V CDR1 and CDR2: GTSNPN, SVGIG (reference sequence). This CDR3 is CAWGTGGTVTEAFF. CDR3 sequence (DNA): TGTGCCTGGGGGACAGGGGGTACCGTCACTGAAGCTTTCTTT. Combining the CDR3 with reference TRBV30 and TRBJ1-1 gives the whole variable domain SQTIHQWPATLVQPVGSPLSLECTVEGTSNPNLYWYRQAAGRGLQLLFYSVGIGQISSEVPQNLSASRPQDRQFILSSKKLLLSDSGFYLCAWGTGGTVTEAFFGQGTRLTVV.

Here the CDR3 reads CASTPLGREESSYNEQFF. The CDR3 region has the DNA TGTGCCAGCACCCCCCTTGGGCGGGAGGAGAGCTCCTACAATGAGCAGTTCTTC. This rearrangement joins TRBV27 to TRBJ2-1; 8 bases agree with TRBD2. With V trimmed by 7 bases and J by 0 bases, 14 bases remained unmatched. CDR1 and CDR2 from the germline V gene are MNHEY and SMNVEV (reference sequence). The CDR3 sequence is 18 residues long.

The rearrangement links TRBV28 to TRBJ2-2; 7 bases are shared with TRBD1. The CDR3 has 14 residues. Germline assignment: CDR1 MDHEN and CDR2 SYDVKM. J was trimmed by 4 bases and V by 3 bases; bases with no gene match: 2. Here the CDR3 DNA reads TGTGCCAGCAGTTTGGGACAGTTCACCGGGGAGCTGTTTTTT. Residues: CASSLGQFTGELFF. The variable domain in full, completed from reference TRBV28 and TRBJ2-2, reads DVKVTQSSRYLVKRTGEKVFLECVQDMDHENMFWYRQDPGLGLRLIYFSYDVKMKEKGDIPEGYSVSREKKERFSLILESASTNQTSMYLCASSLGQFTGELFFGEGSRLTVL.

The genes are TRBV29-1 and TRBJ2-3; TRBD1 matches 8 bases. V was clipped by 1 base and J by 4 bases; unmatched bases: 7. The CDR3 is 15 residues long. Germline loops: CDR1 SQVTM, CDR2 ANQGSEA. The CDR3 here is CSVEVVDRGPDTQYF. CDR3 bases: TGCAGCGTTGAAGTAGTAGACAGGGGCCCAGATACGCAGTATTTT.

As DNA, the CDR3 is TGTGCCAGCCGACAGGATACAGGGGGGGGAGATACGCAGTATTTT. Protein sequence: CASRQDTGGGDTQYF. The chain combines TRBV27 with TRBJ2-3; the D gene is possibly TRBD1 (8 bases). Trimming took 8 bases from V and 5 from J, leaving 20 bases between them. The CDR3 consists of 15 residues. Germline CDR1 and CDR2: MNHEY and SMNVEV (reference sequence).

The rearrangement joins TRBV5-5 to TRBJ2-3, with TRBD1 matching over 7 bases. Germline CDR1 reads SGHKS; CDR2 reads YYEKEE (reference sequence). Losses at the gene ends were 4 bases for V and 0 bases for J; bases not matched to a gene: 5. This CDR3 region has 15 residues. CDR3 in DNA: TGTGCCAGCAGCCCGGGGACAGTCAGCACAGATACGCAGTATTTT. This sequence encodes CASSPGTVSTDTQYF.

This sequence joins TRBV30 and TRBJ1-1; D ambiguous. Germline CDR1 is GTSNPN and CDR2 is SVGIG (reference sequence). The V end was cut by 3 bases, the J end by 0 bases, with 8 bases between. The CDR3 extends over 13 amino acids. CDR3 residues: CAWSLTLNTEAFF. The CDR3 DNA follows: TGTGCCTGGAGCCTTACATTGAACACTGAAGCTTTCTTT.

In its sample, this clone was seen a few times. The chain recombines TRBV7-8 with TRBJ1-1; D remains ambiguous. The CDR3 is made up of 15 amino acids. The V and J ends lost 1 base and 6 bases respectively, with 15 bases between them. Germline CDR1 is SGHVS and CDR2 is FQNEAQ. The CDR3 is CASSLDLGGSPEAFF. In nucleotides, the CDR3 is TGTGCCAGCAGCTTAGATCTAGGAGGGTCTCCTGAAGCTTTCTTT.

CDR3 coding DNA: TGTGCCAGCAGAGAACTAGCGGGAGCCTACAATGAGCAGTTCTTC. Translating it yields CASRELAGAYNEQFF. This chain joins TRBV2 and TRBJ2-1, with 11 bases that match TRBD2. Germline V gene data show CDR1 as SNHLY and CDR2 as FYNNEI. Trimming at V came to 6 bases and at J to 2 bases, leaving 3 bases not matched to a gene. This CDR3 region has 15 residues.

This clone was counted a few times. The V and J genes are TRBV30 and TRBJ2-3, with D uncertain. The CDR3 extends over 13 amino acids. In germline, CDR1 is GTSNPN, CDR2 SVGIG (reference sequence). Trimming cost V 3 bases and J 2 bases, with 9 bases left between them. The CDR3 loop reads CAWRERNTDTQYF. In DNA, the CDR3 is TGTGCCTGGAGGGAGAGGAACACAGATACGCAGTATTTT.